The sequence of this T cell receptor beta chain was determined in a study of T cell clonotyping in hematopoietic cell transplantation. Study-wide results and limits: Recipient TCR diversity dropped after transplant; expanded clonotypes rose from day 30 to 180.

Libraries were prepared by immunoSEQ multiplex PCR; TCRdb keeps only in-frame clonotypes and omits some of them. The table records roughly 5,000 clones, about nine tenths of them present only once. The CDR3 covers 16 residues. From germline, CDR1 is MDHEN and CDR2 SYDVKM. Losses at the gene ends were 4 bases for V and 12 bases for J; bases not matched to a gene: 9. About this clone: Its matching antigen is unknown.

The material was peripheral blood mononuclear cells, obtained 100 days after allogeneic stem cell transplant. The rearrangement links TRBV28 to TRBJ2-1; the match to TRBD2 covers 16 bases. This TCR was recovered from a male patient between 65 and 79 years old who had an allogeneic stem cell transplant from an unrelated donor, so T cells may come from the graft donor. Some clones in this sample may be carry-over from other donors' samples. The CDR3 DNA follows: TGTGCCAGCAGTTCCCCGGGACTAGCGGGAGGGCCGGGGCAGTTCTTC. Its translation: CASSSPGLAGGPGQFF.